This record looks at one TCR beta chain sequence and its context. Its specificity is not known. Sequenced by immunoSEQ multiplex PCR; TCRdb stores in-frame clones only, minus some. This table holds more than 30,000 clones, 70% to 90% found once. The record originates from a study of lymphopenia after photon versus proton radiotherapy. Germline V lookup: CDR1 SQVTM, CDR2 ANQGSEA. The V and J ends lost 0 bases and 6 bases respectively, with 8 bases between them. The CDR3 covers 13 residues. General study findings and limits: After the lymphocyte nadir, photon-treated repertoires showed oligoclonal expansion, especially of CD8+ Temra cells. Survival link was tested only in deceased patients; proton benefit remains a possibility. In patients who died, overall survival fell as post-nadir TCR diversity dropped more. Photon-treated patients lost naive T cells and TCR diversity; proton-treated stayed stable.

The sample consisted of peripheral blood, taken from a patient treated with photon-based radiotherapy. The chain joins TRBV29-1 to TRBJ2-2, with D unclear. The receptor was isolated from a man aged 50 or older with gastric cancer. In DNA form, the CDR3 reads TGCAGCGTTGAAGACTCCGTGTCCGGGGAGCTGTTTTTT. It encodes CSVEDSVSGELFF.